This section outlines one T cell receptor (beta chain) sequence together with its context. Antigen specificity is unknown. In TCRdb, the 5' RACE reads were re-called with MiXCR into one record per CDR3 protein. The data show fewer than 200,000 distinct CDR3 sequences, approximately 16% seen once. The CDR3 is 13 amino acids. The germline V and J ends were trimmed by 2 bases and 4 bases, with 9 bases remaining between them. The germline V gene encodes CDR1 SGHDT and CDR2 YYEEEE. The data were obtained in a study of CD8 T cells in ankylosing spondylitis. Study results and caveats: Disease-linked clones bore a CD8+ phenotype, appearing relatively rarely in peripheral blood.

This sequence originates from a male donor with ankylosing spondylitis or in good health (not recorded which). This chain links TRBV5-6 with TRBJ1-1; D may be TRBD1 (6 bases). Sequencing was done on a sample of blood, either unsorted or a sorted T cell fraction (not recorded which). As DNA, the CDR3 is TGTGCCAGCAGCTTTCGGGGGCCCACTGAAGCTTTCTTT. Its translation is CASSFRGPTEAFF.